Included here is one T cell receptor (beta chain) sequence, with context. What it binds is unknown. This sample is drawn from a study of CXCR3-negative and CXCR3-positive naive CD8 T cells. Study-level findings and limits: Memory CD8+ cells showed much lower diversity, while both naive subsets displayed comparably high diversity. Naive cells used TRBV-TRBJ genes in much the same way whether CXCR3-negative or CXCR3-positive; memory cells did not.

The authors prepared UMI-labeled TRB cDNA libraries by 5' RACE. TCRdb re-called the 5' RACE reads, yielding one record per CDR3 amino acid sequence without DNA. The sample's table shows about 45,000 distinct CDR3 sequences. Germline assignment: CDR1 SGHDT and CDR2 YYEEEE. The CDR3 length is 16 residues. The V call is TRBV5-6, the J call TRBJ2-2; TCRdb selects TRBD1, and the lack of DNA leaves this call unchecked. This receptor was identified in a human donor in good health. Some clones in this sample may be carry-over from other donors' samples. Material: memory CD8+ T cells from blood. CDR3: CASSLPGAPNTGELFF.